The TCR beta chain under discussion was sequenced for a study of beta chain features in type 1 diabetes. Points on this clone: Its antigen remains unidentified.

CDR3 size: 9 residues. The V end lost 4 bases, the J end lost 7 bases, and 5 bases lay between the germline ends. The germline gives CDR1 DFQATT, CDR2 SNEGSKA (reference sequence). Study-level findings and limits: Patients' naive, central memory and regulatory TCRB repertoires appeared more alike than those of healthy donors.

Of the isolated RNA, all was reverse transcribed, and so the sequenced material was expressed TCRB transcripts. The data were produced by immunoSEQ multiplex PCR, yet TCRdb's version contains in-frame clones alone and is incomplete. Of fewer than 550,000 clones in the sample, roughly 10% were seen once. What was sequenced was naive CD4+ T cells from blood. The TCR originated in a woman aged 18-29 years in good health. This chain links TRBV20-1 with TRBJ2-7; D unresolved. The CDR3 DNA reads as TGCAGTGCTAATCCAGAGCAGTACTTC. Translated: CSANPEQYF.